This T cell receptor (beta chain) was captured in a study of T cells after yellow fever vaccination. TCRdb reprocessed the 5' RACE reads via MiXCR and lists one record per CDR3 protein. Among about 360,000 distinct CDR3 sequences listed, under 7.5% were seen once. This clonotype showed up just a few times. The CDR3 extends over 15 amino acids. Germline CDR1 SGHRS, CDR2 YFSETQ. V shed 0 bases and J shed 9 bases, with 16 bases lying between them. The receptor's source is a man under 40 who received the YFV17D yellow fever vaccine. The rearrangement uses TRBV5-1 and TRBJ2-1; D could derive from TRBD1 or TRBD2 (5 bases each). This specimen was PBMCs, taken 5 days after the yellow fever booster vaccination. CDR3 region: CASSLDPGLATEQFF. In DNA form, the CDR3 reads TGCGCCAGCAGCTTGGATCCGGGGCTAGCAACTGAGCAGTTCTTC.